This T cell receptor (beta chain) was documented in a study of T-cell memory formation after mild COVID-19. One entry per CDR3 protein results from TCRdb running MiXCR on the 5' RACE reads. In the table there are 100,000 to 150,000 distinct CDR3 sequences, about 17% of which are singletons. Findings and limits, study-wide: Pre-infection memory held some responding clones, suggesting pre-existing cross-reactive T cells responded.

CDR3 length equals 12 residues. V was cut by 10 bases and J by 7 bases, with 16 bases left in between. The germline V gene encodes CDR1 MNHEY and CDR2 SMNVEV (reference sequence). Turning to this clonotype: Its antigen is currently unknown.

The TCR originated in a man between 18 and 35 years old who had mild COVID-19 (a few samples of this study predate the infection). Cell type and time point are not known. This chain joins TRBV27 and TRBJ1-2; D is undetermined. Sequencing was done on a sample of PBMCs or a T cell subset sorted from them (not recorded which). The CDR3: CATKTQEFGYTF. In nucleotides, the CDR3 is TGTGCCACCAAAACCCAGGAATTTGGCTACACCTTC.